This TCR beta chain was obtained from a study of T cell responses to AZD1222 COVID-19 vaccine. Sequenced by immunoSEQ multiplex PCR; TCRdb stores in-frame clones only, minus some. The sample carries approximately 150,000 clones, 90% recorded once. This CDR3 is 14 amino acids long. The V and J ends lost 6 bases and 6 bases respectively, with 18 bases between them. Per germline, CDR1 MDHEN and CDR2 SYDVKM. General study points: Spike-specific TCR breadth and depth rose after two AZD1222 doses. Donor demographics were predominantly white British with a female majority; clonal diversity may be underestimated. Variant regions that are unmutated are reportedly the target of nearly half of spike-specific TCRs. The peak T cell response came first, and repertoires were sampled only after it.

As for this clone: What it binds is not known.

V is TRBV28 and J is TRBJ2-7; D gene unclear. The receptor comes from an adult who received the AZD1222 COVID-19 vaccine. This specimen consisted of peripheral blood, obtained 28 days after the second AZD1222 dose. The CDR3 here is CASREETRMREQYF. The CDR3 DNA sequence: TGTGCCAGCAGGGAAGAGACGCGGATGCGCGAGCAGTACTTC.